The 9 T cell receptor beta chains given below trace back to one sample, sequenced in a study of T cells in Graves' hyperthyroidism and ophthalmopathy. TCR beta CDR3 sequences were amplified from RNA transcripts. The HTBI primer set served for first-round RT-PCR of the TCR CDR3. TCRdb reprocessed the multiplex PCR reads via MiXCR and lists one record per CDR3 protein. The sample has 350,000 or so distinct CDR3 sequences; 21% are singletons. The specimen was blood. These receptors were obtained from a woman aged 45-59 years with Graves' hyperthyroidism.

This clonotype was found many times. The rearrangement links TRBV13 to TRBJ2-7, with 10 bases identical to TRBD2. J lost 2 bases, V lost 2 bases, and 6 bases had no gene match. The CDR3 runs to 16 residues. Germline V gives CDR1 PRHDT, CDR2 FYEKMQ (reference sequence). CDR3 in amino acids: CASSLMKTSGPYEQYF. The CDR3 DNA sequence: TGTGCCAGCAGCTTAATGAAGACTAGCGGGCCCTACGAGCAGTACTTC.

This clonotype was detected only a few times. The chain has TRBV15 and TRBJ2-7; 9 positions agree with TRBD2. This CDR3 is 17 amino acids long. The J segment lost 0 bases and the V segment lost 1 base, leaving 7 bases of the junction unmatched. CDR1 LNHNV and CDR2 YYDKDF come from the germline V gene (reference sequence). For the CDR3, the DNA is TGTGCCACCAGCAGAGCTAGACTAGCGGCGAGCTCCTACGAGCAGTACTTC. It specifies CATSRARLAASSYEQYF. Looking up the rest from reference TRBV15 and TRBJ2-7 gives the full variable domain: DAMVIQNPRYQVTQFGKPVTLSCSQTLNHNVMYWYQQKSSQAPKLLFHYYDKDFNNEADTPDNFQSRRPNTSFCFLDIRSPGLGDTAMYLCATSRARLAASSYEQYFGPGTRLTVT.

As regards this clonotype: This may stem from a read error, because a much larger clone lies one nucleotide away. This chain joins TRBV7-3 and TRBJ2-3; D is undetermined. The V and J ends lost 8 bases and 5 bases respectively, with 26 bases between them. Per the germline V gene, CDR1 is SGHTA and CDR2 is FQGTGA. This CDR3 is built from 17 residues. The CDR3 loop is CASGPGSPATEGDTQYF. CDR3 DNA: TGTGCCAGCGGCCCCGGAAGCCCCGCAACCGAAGGAGATACGCAGTATTTT.

This chain links TRBV12-5 with TRBJ1-1; TRBD1 is a possible D gene (6 bases). In germline, CDR1 is LGHNT, CDR2 FRNRAP. The V end was cut by 6 bases, the J end by 5 bases, with 16 bases between. The CDR3 is made up of 14 amino acids. In nucleotides, the CDR3 is TGTGCTAGTGGCCCCACGGGGGGCGGAACTGAAGCTTTCTTT. Protein sequence: CASGPTGGGTEAFF.

To note about this clonotype: At one boundary the junction diverges from the germline segment, which might be a read error. The chain employs TRBV20-1 and TRBJ2-1; 15 bases are shared with TRBD2. Germline CDR1 DFQATT, CDR2 SNEGSKA (reference sequence). This CDR3 is built from 15 residues. CDR3 amino acids: CSARGGTSGRNEQFF. CDR3 sequence (DNA): TGTAGTGCTAGAGGAGGGACTAGCGGGAGGAATGAGCAGTTCTTC.

This clonotype was seen at least ten times. V gene TRBV11-3 combines with J gene TRBJ2-1, with 15 bases identical to TRBD2. V gave up 5 bases and J gave up 2 bases; unmatched junction bases: 4. Per germline, CDR1 SGHNT and CDR2 YENEEA. The CDR3 consists of 17 residues. CDR3 in amino acids: CASSPRTSGRAYNEQFF. The CDR3 nucleotides are TGTGCCAGCAGCCCGAGGACTAGCGGGAGGGCCTACAATGAGCAGTTCTTC.

The sample holds many counts of this clonotype. This chain joins TRBV24-1 and TRBJ1-1; tentative D call: TRBD1 (5 bases). The CDR3 runs to 14 residues. Germline V gene sequence: CDR1 KGHDR, CDR2 SFDVKD. Trimming removed 5 bases at V and 3 bases at J, with 12 bases between. The CDR3 DNA reads as TGTGCCACCAGTGGCTCGGGGACTGACACTGAAGCTTTCTTT. Translating gives CATSGSGTDTEAFF.

This clonotype was seen many times. J is TRBJ2-1 and V is TRBV11-1; D unresolved. The CDR3 length is 11 residues. CDR1 and CDR2 from the germline V gene are SGHAT and FQDESV (reference sequence). V was shortened by 3 bases and J by 10 bases, with 7 bases between the two germline ends. Here the CDR3 reads CASSLRREQFF. For the CDR3, the DNA is TGTGCCAGCAGCTTGCGCAGGGAGCAGTTCTTC.

This clonotype was detected only a few times. The chain has TRBV30 and TRBJ2-5; no definite D call. The CDR3 loop spans 13 amino acids. CDR1 GTSNPN and CDR2 SVGIG come from the germline V gene (reference sequence). V lost 0 bases and J 3 bases, leaving 8 bases between the germline ends. CDR3 protein: CAWSVGGEETQYF. The CDR3 DNA sequence: TGTGCCTGGAGTGTAGGTGGGGAAGAGACCCAGTACTTC.